This T cell receptor (beta chain) was captured by sequencing in a study of control samples from healthy donors and cancer patients. The CDR3 is 17 residues long. V gave up 7 bases and J gave up 1 base, with 18 bases separating them. Germline-derived CDR1 and CDR2 are SGHRS and YFSETQ. TCRdb keeps only in-frame clones here, not all; method: immunoSEQ multiplex PCR. The sample contains 75,000 or so clones, approximately 90% of which appear only once. J is TRBJ2-6 and V is TRBV5-1, with D maybe TRBD2 (5 bases). This TCR came from a man between 60 and 70 years old with colorectal cancer. The sample was PBMCs. In DNA, the CDR3 is TGCGCCAGCTCTCAATACCCGGGGATTTCTGGGGCCAACGTCCTGACTTTC. It translates to CASSQYPGISGANVLTF.